This TCR beta chain stems from a study of liver allograft versus peripheral blood T cells. In the study overall: Liver transplant recipients had T cell receptor repertoires compared between transplanted liver and peripheral blood.

In this sample, this clonotype is medium-sized. Its antigen is undetermined. MiXCR was run by TCRdb on the reads, yielding one entry per CDR3 protein. The sample has roughly 9,000 distinct CDR3 sequences; over 15% are singletons. V was clipped by 2 bases and J by 5 bases, with 4 bases between them. The CDR3 totals 13 residues. Germline-derived CDR1 and CDR2 are KGHSH and LQKENI. Study-level results: Liver allograft repertoires of T cell receptors reportedly diverged from peripheral blood repertoires.

The chain recombines TRBV18 with TRBJ1-6; D gene uncertain. This clonotype was sampled from a human patient who had a liver transplant. Some T cells may be transferred from the graft donor. CDR3 nucleotide sequence: TGTGCCAGCTCACCAGGGAATAATTCACCCCTCCACTTT. Translation: CASSPGNNSPLHF.